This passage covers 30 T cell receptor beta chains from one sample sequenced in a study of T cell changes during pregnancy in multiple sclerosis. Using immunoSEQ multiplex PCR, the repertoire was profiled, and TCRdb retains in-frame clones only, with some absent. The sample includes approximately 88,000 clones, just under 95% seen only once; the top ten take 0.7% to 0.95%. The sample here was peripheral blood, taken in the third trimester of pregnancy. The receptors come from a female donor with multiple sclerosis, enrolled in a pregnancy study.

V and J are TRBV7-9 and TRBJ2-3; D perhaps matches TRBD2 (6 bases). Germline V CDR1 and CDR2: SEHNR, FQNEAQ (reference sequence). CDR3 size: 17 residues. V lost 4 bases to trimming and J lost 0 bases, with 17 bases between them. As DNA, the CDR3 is TGTGCCAGCAGCTCATATGGTAGCGGTCCTAGCACAGATACGCAGTATTTT. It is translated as CASSSYGSGPSTDTQYF.

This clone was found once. CDR3 coding DNA: TGTGCCAGTAGTGTGGTGGGGGCCCACTATGGCTACACCTTC. Its translation: CASSVVGAHYGYTF. The chain couples TRBV19 to TRBJ1-2, with D possibly being TRBD1 (6 bases). V gave up 5 bases and J gave up 3 bases, with 13 bases separating them. Per germline, CDR1 LNHDA and CDR2 SQIVND (reference sequence). The CDR3 totals 14 residues.

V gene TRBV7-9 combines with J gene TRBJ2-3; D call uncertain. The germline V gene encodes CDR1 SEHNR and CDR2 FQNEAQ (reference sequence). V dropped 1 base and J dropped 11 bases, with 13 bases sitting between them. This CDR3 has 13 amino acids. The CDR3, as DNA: TGTGCCAGCAGCTTAGTGGGCCAGGATGGGCAGTATTTT. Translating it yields CASSLVGQDGQYF. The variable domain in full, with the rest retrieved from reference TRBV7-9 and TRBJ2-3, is DTGVSQNPRHKITKRGQNVTFRCDPISEHNRLYWYRQTLGQGPEFLTYFQNEAQLEKSRLLSDRFSAERPKGSFSTLEIQRTEQGDSAMYLCASSLVGQDGQYFGPGTRLTVL.

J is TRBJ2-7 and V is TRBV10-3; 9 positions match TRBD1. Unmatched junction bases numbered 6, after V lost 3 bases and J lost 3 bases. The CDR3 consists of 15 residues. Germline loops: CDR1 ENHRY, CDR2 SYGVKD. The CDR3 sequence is CAISDDGTGHYEQYF. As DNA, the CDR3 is TGTGCCATCAGTGACGACGGGACAGGGCACTACGAGCAGTACTTC.

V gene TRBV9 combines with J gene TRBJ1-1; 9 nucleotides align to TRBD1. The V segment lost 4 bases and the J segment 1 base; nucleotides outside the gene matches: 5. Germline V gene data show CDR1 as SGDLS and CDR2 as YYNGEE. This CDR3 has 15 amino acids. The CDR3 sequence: CASSSSTGGNTEAFF. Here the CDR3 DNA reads TGTGCCAGCAGCTCATCGACAGGGGGGAACACTGAAGCTTTCTTT.

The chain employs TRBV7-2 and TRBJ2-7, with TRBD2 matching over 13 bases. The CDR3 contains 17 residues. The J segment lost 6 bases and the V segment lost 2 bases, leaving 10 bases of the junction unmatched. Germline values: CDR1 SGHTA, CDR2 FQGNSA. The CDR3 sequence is CASSLRLIGLAGAEQYF. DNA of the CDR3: TGTGCCAGCAGCTTAAGACTAATAGGACTAGCGGGAGCCGAGCAGTACTTC.

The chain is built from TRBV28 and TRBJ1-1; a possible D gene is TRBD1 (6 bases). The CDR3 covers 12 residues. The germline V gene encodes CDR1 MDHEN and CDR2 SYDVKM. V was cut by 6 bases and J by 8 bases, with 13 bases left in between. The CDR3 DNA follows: TGTGCCAGCAGGAGGGGGATTCGAGAAGCTTTCTTT. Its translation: CASRRGIREAFF.

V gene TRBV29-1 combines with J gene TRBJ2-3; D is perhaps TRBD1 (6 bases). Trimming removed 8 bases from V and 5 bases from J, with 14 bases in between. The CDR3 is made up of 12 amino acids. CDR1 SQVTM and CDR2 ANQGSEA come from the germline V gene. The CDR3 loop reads CSPWTVGDTQYF. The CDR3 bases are TGCAGCCCTTGGACAGTTGGAGATACGCAGTATTTT.

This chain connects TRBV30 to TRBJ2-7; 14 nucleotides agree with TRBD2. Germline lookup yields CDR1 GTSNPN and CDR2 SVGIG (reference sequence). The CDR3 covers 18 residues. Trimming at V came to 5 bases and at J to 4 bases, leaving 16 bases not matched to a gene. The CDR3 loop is CAWDNGGLAGVGAYEQYF. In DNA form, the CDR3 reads TGTGCCTGGGATAACGGGGGACTAGCGGGAGTCGGGGCTTACGAGCAGTACTTC.

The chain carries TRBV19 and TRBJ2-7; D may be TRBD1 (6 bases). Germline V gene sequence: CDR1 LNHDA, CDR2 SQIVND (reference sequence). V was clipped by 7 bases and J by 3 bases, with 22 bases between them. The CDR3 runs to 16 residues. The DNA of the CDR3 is TGTGCCAGTACCCCCGGTCGGGCAGGGGTCCACTACGAGCAGTACTTC. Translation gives CASTPGRAGVHYEQYF.

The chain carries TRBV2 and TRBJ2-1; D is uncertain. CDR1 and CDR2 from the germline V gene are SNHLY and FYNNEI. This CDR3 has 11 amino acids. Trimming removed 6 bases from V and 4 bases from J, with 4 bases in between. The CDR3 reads CASSTYNEQFF. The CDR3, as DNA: TGTGCCAGCAGCACATACAATGAGCAGTTCTTC.

The CDR3 bases are TGTGCCAGCAGCTTGGGCGCTGCTACCGTAAACAATGAGCAGTTCTTC. As protein: CASSLGAATVNNEQFF. This chain links TRBV5-6 with TRBJ2-1; D is unresolved. Trimming stripped 0 bases from V and 5 bases from J, with 15 bases between. CDR3 length equals 16 residues. CDR1 SGHDT and CDR2 YYEEEE come from the germline V gene. Full variable domain (remainder filled in from reference TRBV5-6 and TRBJ2-1): DAGVTQSPTHLIKTRGQQVTLRCSPKSGHDTVSWYQQALGQGPQFIFQYYEEEERQRGNFPDRFSGHQFPNYSSELNVNALLLGDSALYLCASSLGAATVNNEQFFGPGTRLTVL.

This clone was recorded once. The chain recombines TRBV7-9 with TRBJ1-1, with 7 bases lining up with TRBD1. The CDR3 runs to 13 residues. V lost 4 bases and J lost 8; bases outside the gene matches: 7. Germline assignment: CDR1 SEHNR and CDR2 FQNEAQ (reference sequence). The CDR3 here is CASSSSGGQEAFF. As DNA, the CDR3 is TGTGCCAGCAGCTCATCAGGGGGACAGGAAGCTTTCTTT.

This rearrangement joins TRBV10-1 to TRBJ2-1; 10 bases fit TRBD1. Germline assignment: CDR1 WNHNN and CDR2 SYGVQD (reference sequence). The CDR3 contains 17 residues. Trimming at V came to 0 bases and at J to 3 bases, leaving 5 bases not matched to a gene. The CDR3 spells CASSESGDRGIYNEQFF. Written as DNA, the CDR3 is TGCGCCAGCAGTGAGTCGGGGGACAGGGGTATCTACAATGAGCAGTTCTTC.

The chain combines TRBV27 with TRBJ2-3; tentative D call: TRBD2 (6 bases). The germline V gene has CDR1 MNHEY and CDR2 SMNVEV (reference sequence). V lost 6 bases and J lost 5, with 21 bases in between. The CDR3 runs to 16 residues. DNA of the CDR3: TGTGCCAGCAGCCCGGAGGGTTTTCCACACGGAGATACGCAGTATTTT. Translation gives CASSPEGFPHGDTQYF.

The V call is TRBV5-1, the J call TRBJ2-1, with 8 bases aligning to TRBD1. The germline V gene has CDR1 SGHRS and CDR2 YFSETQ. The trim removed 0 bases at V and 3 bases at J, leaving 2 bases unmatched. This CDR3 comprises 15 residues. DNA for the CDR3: TGCGCCAGCAGCTTGGTGGACAGGGACTACAATGAGCAGTTCTTC. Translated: CASSLVDRDYNEQFF.

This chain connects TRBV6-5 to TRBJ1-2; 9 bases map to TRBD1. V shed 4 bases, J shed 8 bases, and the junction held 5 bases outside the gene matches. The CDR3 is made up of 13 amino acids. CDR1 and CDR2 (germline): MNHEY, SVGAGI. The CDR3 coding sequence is TGTGCCAGCAGTTGGGGGACAGGGCACGGCTACACCTTC. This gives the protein CASSWGTGHGYTF.

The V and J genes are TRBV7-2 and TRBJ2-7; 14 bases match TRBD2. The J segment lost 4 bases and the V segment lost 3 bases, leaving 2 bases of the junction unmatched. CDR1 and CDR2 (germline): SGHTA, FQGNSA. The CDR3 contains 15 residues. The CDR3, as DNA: TGTGCCAGCAGCTTGGGACTAGCGGGAGTGTACGAGCAGTACTTC. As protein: CASSLGLAGVYEQYF. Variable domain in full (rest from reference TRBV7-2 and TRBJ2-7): GAGVSQSPSNKVTEKGKDVELRCDPISGHTALYWYRQSLGQGLEFLIYFQGNSAPDKSGLPSDRFSAERTGGSVSTLTIQRTQQEDSAVYLCASSLGLAGVYEQYFGPGTRLTVT.

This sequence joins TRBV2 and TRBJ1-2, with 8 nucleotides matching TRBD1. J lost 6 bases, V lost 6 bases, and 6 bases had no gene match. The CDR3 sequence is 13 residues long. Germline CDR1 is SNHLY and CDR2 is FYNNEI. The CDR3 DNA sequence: TGTGCCAGCAGGGGACAGGCTTACGATGGCTACACCTTC. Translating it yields CASRGQAYDGYTF.

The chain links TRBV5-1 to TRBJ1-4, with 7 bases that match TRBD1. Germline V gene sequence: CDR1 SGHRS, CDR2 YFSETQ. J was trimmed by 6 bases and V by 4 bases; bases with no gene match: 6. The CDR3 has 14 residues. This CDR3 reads CASSETGRDEKLFF. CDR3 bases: TGCGCCAGCAGCGAGACAGGGCGGGATGAAAAACTGTTTTTT.

The CDR3 region is CASSSGGASGYTF. CDR3 coding DNA: TGTGCCAGTAGCTCAGGGGGCGCGAGTGGCTACACCTTC. This chain joins TRBV19 and TRBJ1-2; 8 bases match TRBD1. There are 13 residues in the CDR3. Trimming at V came to 6 bases and at J to 7 bases, leaving 7 bases not matched to a gene. Per germline, CDR1 LNHDA and CDR2 SQIVND (reference sequence).

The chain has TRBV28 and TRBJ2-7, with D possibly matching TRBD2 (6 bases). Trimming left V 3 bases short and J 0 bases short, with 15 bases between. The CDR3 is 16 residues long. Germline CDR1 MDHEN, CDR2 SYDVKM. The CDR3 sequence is CASSFPYLGGSYEQYF. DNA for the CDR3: TGTGCCAGCAGTTTCCCTTACCTCGGGGGCTCCTACGAGCAGTACTTC.

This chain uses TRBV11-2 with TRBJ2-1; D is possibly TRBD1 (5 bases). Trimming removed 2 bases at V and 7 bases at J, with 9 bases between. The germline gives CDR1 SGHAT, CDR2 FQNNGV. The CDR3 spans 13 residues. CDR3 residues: CASSLWTLNEQFF. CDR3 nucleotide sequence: TGTGCCAGCAGCTTATGGACACTAAATGAGCAGTTCTTC.

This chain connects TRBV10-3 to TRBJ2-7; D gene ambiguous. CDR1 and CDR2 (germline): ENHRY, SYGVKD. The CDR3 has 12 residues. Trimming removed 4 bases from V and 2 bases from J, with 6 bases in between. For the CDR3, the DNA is TGTGCCATCAGTGGACTTACCTACGAGCAGTACTTC. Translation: CAISGLTYEQYF.

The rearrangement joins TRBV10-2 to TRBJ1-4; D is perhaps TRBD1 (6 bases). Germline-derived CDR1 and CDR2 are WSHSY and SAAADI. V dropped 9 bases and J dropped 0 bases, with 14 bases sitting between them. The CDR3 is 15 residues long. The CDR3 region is CASRDIHSTNEKLFF. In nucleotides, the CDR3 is TGCGCCAGTCGGGACATTCACTCAACTAATGAAAAACTGTTTTTT.

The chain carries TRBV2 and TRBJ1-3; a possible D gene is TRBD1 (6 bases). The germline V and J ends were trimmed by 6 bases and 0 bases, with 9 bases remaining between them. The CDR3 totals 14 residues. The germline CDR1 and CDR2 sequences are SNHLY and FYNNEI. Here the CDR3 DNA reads TGTGCCAGCAGGGGGGCCTACTCTGGAAACACCATATATTTT. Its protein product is CASRGAYSGNTIYF.

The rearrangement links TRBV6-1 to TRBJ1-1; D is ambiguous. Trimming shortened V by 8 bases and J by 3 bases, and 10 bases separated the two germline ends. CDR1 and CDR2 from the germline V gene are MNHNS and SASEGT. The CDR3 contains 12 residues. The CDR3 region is CASGGWDTEAFF. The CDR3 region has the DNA TGTGCCAGCGGCGGGTGGGACACTGAAGCTTTCTTT.

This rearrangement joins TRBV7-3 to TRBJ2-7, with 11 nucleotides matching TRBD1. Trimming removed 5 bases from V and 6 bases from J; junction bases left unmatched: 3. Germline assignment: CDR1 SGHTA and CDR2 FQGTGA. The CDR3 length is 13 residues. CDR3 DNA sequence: TGTGCCAGCAGCCCGGGACAGGGGGTCGAGCAGTACTTC. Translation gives CASSPGQGVEQYF.

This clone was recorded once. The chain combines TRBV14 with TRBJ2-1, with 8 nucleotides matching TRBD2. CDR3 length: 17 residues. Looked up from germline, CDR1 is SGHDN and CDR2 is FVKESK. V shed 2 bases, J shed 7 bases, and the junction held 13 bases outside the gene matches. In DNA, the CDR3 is TGTGCCAGCAGCCAAATTACGGGAGGGAGAGTAGCGAATGAGCAGTTCTTC. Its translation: CASSQITGGRVANEQFF. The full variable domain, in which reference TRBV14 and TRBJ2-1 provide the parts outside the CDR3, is EAGVTQFPSHSVIEKGQTVTLRCDPISGHDNLYWYRRVMGKEIKFLLHFVKESKQDESGMPNNRFLAERTGGTYSTLKVQPAELEDSGVYFCASSQITGGRVANEQFFGPGTRLTVL.

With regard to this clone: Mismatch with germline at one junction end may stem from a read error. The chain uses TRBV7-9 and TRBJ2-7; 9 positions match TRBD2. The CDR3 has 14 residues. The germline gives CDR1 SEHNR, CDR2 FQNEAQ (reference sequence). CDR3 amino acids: CVSGNGLAGNEQYF. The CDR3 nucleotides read TGTGTCAGCGGAAACGGGCTAGCGGGAAACGAGCAGTACTTC.